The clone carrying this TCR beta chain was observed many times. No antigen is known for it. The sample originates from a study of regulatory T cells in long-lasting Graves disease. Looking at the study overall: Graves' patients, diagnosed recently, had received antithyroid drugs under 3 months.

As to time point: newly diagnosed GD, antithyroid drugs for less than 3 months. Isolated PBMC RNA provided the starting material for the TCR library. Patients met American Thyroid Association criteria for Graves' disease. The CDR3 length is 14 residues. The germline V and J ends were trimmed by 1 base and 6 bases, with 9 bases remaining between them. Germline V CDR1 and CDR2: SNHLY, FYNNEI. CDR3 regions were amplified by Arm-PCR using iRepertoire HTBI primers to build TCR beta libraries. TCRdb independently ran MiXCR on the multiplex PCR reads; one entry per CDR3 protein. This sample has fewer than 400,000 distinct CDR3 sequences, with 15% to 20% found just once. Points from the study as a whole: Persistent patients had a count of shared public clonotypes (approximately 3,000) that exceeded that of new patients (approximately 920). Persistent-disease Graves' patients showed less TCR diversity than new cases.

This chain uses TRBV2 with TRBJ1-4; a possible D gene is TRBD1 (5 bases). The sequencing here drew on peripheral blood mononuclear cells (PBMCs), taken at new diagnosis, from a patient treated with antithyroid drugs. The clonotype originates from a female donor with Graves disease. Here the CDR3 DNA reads TGTGCCAGCAGTGAAGGGGGCTCTTATGAAAAACTGTTTTTT. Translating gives CASSEGGSYEKLFF. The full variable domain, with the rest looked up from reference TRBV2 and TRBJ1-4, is EPEVTQTPSHQVTQMGQEVILRCVPISNHLYFYWYRQILGQKVEFLVSFYNNEISEKSEIFDDQFSVERPDGSNFTLKIRSTKLEDSAMYFCASSEGGSYEKLFFGSGTQLSVL.